These 14 T cell receptor beta chains share one sample of origin, sequenced in a study of vaccination and CD4 T cells after COVID-19. These receptors are not linked to any known antigen. Treatment denoted: roughly nine-day PBMC culture with coronavirus spike peptide pools or control peptides (ViraFEST assay). Oncomine TCR Beta short-read sequencing was applied to DNA from cultured CD4+ T cells. TCRdb ran MiXCR on the PCR reads and lists one entry per CDR3 protein. The table has under 20,000 distinct CDR3 sequences, roughly three fifths seen once. The sample consisted of CD4+ T cells from blood, cultured in vitro. Receptors originate from a human donor who had recovered from COVID-19.

J is TRBJ2-3 and V is TRBV19; D gene uncertain. Deletions cut 6 bases from V and 4 bases from J, with 11 bases between. CDR1 and CDR2 from the germline V gene are LNHDA and SQIVND (reference sequence). The CDR3 totals 13 residues. The CDR3 sequence: CASSPHGSDTQYF. DNA of the CDR3: TGTGCCAGTAGCCCCCATGGGTCAGATACGCAGTATTTT. Looking up the rest from reference TRBV19 and TRBJ2-3 gives the full variable domain: DGGITQSPKYLFRKEGQNVTLSCEQNLNHDAMYWYRQDPGQGLRLIYYSQIVNDFQKGDIAEGYSVSREKKESFPLTVTSAQKNPTAFYLCASSPHGSDTQYFGPGTRLTVL.

The V and J genes are TRBV27 and TRBJ1-1; maybe TRBD1 (6 bases). V lost 3 bases, J lost 3 bases, and 8 bases lay in between. Per germline, CDR1 MNHEY and CDR2 SMNVEV (reference sequence). This CDR3 has 13 amino acids. The CDR3 coding sequence is TGTGCCAGCAGTTTGCAGGGGTACACTGAAGCTTTCTTT. This sequence encodes CASSLQGYTEAFF.

This chain connects TRBV11-3 to TRBJ1-1; D perhaps matches TRBD1 (6 bases). V lost 2 bases and J lost 4, with 11 bases in between. The CDR3 has 14 amino acids. In germline, CDR1 is SGHNT, CDR2 YENEEA. The CDR3 sequence is CASSLLRGGTEAFF. The CDR3, as DNA: TGTGCCAGCAGCTTACTCAGGGGAGGCACTGAAGCTTTCTTT.

The genes are TRBV29-1 and TRBJ1-2; 7 bases fit TRBD1. This CDR3 has 15 amino acids. Germline CDR1 reads SQVTM; CDR2 reads ANQGSEA. V lost 6 bases and J lost 6; bases outside the gene matches: 16. The CDR3 DNA reads as TGCAGCGTAGGAACCCAGACAGGGATACTCGATGGCTACACCTTC. The encoded protein is CSVGTQTGILDGYTF.

This clonotype is labeled as medium-sized. In DNA form, the CDR3 reads TGTGCCACCAGCAGAGATGCGGTGGGACTGGCCGGGGAGCTGTTTTTT. Encoded protein: CATSRDAVGLAGELFF. V usage is TRBV15 and J usage is TRBJ2-2; perhaps TRBD2 as D (6 bases). Germline lookup yields CDR1 LNHNV and CDR2 YYDKDF (reference sequence). Trimming took off 0 bases at V and 6 bases at J, with 14 bases between the two ends. The CDR3 extends over 16 amino acids.

CDR3 DNA sequence: TGCAGCGTAAACAGGGACTCCTACAATGAGCAGTTCTTC. As protein: CSVNRDSYNEQFF. The J gene is TRBJ2-1, the V gene TRBV29-1; a possible D gene is TRBD1 (6 bases). With 6 bases removed from V and 0 bases from J, the gap between germline ends came to 9 bases. CDR3 length: 13 amino acids. Germline V gene sequence: CDR1 SQVTM, CDR2 ANQGSEA.

This clonotype was counted only a few times. The chain has TRBV30 and TRBJ1-1, with D maybe TRBD1 (5 bases). From germline, CDR1 is GTSNPN and CDR2 SVGIG (reference sequence). Trimming removed 2 bases from V and 2 bases from J, with 9 bases in between. The CDR3 is 13 amino acids. The CDR3 DNA reads TGTGCCTGGAGTTTTGGACACAACACTGAAGCTTTCTTT. It yields the protein CAWSFGHNTEAFF. Looking up the rest from reference TRBV30 and TRBJ1-1 gives the full variable domain: SQTIHQWPATLVQPVGSPLSLECTVEGTSNPNLYWYRQAAGRGLQLLFYSVGIGQISSEVPQNLSASRPQDRQFILSSKKLLLSDSGFYLCAWSFGHNTEAFFGQGTRLTVV.

The gene calls are TRBV12-3 or TRBV12-4 and TRBJ1-2; D is unresolved. The ends were cut back, 8 bases at V and 4 bases at J, with 11 bases in the middle. The length of the CDR3 is 12 residues. The CDR3 region is CASGSNPYGYTF. DNA of the CDR3: TGTGCCAGCGGGTCGAATCCCTATGGCTACACCTTC.

The CDR3: CASKGTSSAEVYGYTF. The CDR3 DNA follows: TGTGCCAGCAAAGGGACCTCCTCCGCGGAAGTTTATGGCTACACCTTC. The chain employs TRBV6-1 and TRBJ1-2, with D possibly matching TRBD1 (5 bases). Germline CDR1 and CDR2: MNHNS and SASEGT. This CDR3 is built from 16 residues. The V end lost 7 bases, the J end lost 5 bases, and 23 bases lay between the germline ends.

The chain employs TRBV19 and TRBJ2-5; 9 bases line up with TRBD1. The germline gives CDR1 LNHDA, CDR2 SQIVND (reference sequence). The CDR3 loop spans 15 amino acids. V trimming: 3 bases; J trimming: 2 bases; junction bases outside the gene matches: 4. The CDR3 nucleotides are TGTGCCAGTAGTATGACAGGGGGTCCTCAAGAGACCCAGTACTTC. Its translation is CASSMTGGPQETQYF.

J is TRBJ1-6 and V is TRBV7-8; 7 bases match TRBD1. Losses at the gene ends were 5 bases for V and 14 bases for J; bases not matched to a gene: 15. Germline values: CDR1 SGHVS, CDR2 FQNEAQ. The CDR3 is made up of 15 amino acids. Here the CDR3 reads CASSQSRTGGLALHF. Written as DNA, the CDR3 is TGTGCCAGCAGCCAATCTCGGACAGGCGGGTTAGCCCTCCACTTT. The whole variable domain, remainder taken from reference TRBV7-8 and TRBJ1-6, is GAGVSQSPRYKVAKRGQDVALRCDPISGHVSLFWYQQALGQGPEFLTYFQNEAQLDKSGLPSDRFFAERPEGSVSTLKIQRTQQEDSAVYLCASSQSRTGGLALHFGNGTRLTVT.

This chain connects TRBV29-1 to TRBJ1-2; D not certain. This CDR3 is built from 11 residues. Trimming removed 2 bases from V and 7 bases from J, with 8 bases in between. The germline V gene encodes CDR1 SQVTM and CDR2 ANQGSEA. This CDR3 reads CSVEMVAGYTF. Here the CDR3 DNA reads TGCAGCGTTGAAATGGTGGCTGGCTACACCTTC.

The chain is built from TRBV20-1 and TRBJ1-1, with D perhaps TRBD1 (6 bases). This CDR3 is built from 17 residues. Germline V gives CDR1 DFQATT, CDR2 SNEGSKA (reference sequence). Deletions cut 3 bases from V and 3 bases from J, with 23 bases between. CDR3 sequence reads: CSASAFGGLGGDTEAFF. The DNA for the CDR3 is TGCAGTGCTAGTGCTTTTGGGGGGCTGGGCGGGGACACTGAAGCTTTCTTT.

CDR3 region: CAISAGVLDYGYTF. CDR3 sequence (DNA): TGTGCCATCAGTGCCGGGGTGTTAGACTATGGCTACACCTTC. The chain is built from TRBV10-3 and TRBJ1-2; D remains unclear. The CDR3 has 14 residues. Germline V lookup: CDR1 ENHRY, CDR2 SYGVKD. V lost 4 bases and J 3 bases, leaving 12 bases between the germline ends.